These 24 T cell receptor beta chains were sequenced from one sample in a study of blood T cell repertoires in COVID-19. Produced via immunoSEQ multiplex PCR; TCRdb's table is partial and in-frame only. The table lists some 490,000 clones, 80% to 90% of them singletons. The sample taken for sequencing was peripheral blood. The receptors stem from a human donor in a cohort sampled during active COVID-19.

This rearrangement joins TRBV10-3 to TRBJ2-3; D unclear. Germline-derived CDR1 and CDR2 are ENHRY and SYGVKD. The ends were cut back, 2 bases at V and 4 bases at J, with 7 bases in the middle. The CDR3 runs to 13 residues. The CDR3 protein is CAISEDNSDTQYF. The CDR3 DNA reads TGTGCCATCAGTGAGGACAATTCAGATACGCAGTATTTT.

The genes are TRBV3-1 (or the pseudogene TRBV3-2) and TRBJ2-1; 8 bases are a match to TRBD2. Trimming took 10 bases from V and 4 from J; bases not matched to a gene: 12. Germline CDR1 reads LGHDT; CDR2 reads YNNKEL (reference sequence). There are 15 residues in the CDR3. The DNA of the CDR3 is TGTGCCACTCAAGGGCGGGAGGAAGGGTACAATGAGCAGTTCTTC. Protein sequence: CATQGREEGYNEQFF.

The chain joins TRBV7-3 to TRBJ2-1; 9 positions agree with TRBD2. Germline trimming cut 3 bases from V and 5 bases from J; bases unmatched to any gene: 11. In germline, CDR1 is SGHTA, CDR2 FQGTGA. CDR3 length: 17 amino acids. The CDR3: CASSLAWAGGPNNEQFF. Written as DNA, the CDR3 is TGTGCCAGCAGCTTGGCTTGGGCGGGAGGGCCCAACAATGAGCAGTTCTTC.

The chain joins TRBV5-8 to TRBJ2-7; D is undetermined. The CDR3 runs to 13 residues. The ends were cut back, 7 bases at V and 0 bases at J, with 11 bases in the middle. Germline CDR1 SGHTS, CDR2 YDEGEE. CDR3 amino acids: CASETPFSYEQYF. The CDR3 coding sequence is TGTGCCAGCGAGACACCTTTCTCCTACGAGCAGTACTTC.

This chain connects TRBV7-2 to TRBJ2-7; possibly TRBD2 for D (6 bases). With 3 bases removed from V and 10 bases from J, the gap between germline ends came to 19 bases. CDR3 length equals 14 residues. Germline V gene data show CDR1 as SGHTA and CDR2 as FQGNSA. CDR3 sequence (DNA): TGTGCCAGCAGCTTGGACCGGGACTCCCTGTTTCAGTACTTC. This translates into CASSLDRDSLFQYF. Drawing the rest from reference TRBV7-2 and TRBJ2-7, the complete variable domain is GAGVSQSPSNKVTEKGKDVELRCDPISGHTALYWYRQSLGQGLEFLIYFQGNSAPDKSGLPSDRFSAERTGGSVSTLTIQRTQQEDSAVYLCASSLDRDSLFQYFGPGTRLTVT.

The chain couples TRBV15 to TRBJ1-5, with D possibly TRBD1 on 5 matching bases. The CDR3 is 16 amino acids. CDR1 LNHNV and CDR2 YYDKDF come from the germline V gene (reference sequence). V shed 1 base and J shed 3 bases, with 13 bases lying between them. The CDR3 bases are TGTGCCACCAGCAGAGTTCCCGGACACGTCAATCAGCCCCAGCATTTT. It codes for CATSRVPGHVNQPQHF.

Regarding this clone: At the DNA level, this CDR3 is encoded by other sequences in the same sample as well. The CDR3 spells CASSLRGYEQYF. The CDR3 bases are TGTGCCAGCAGTTTAAGGGGATACGAGCAGTACTTC. The chain uses TRBV27 and TRBJ2-7; possible D gene TRBD1, 5 bases. This CDR3 has 12 amino acids. The ends were cut back, 2 bases at V and 4 bases at J, with 6 bases in the middle. The germline CDR1 and CDR2 sequences are MNHEY and SMNVEV (reference sequence).

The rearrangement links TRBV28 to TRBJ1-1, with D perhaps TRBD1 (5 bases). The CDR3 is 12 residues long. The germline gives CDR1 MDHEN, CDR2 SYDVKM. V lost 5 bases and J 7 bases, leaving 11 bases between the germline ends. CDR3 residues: CASSTQTVEAFF. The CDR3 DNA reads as TGTGCCAGCAGTACCCAGACAGTTGAAGCTTTCTTT.

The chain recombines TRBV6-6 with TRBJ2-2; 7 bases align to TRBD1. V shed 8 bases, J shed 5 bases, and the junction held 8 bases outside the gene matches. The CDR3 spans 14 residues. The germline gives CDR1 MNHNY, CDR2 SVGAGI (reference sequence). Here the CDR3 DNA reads TGTGCCAGCGCCCCAGGGGGTCAGACCGGGGAGCTGTTTTTT. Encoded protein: CASAPGGQTGELFF.

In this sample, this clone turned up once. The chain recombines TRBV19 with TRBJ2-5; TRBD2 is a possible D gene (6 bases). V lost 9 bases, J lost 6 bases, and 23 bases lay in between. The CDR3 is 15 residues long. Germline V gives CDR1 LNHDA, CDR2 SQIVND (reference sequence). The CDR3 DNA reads TGTGCCAGCAGTCTTTCAGCGGGCGAGGAGCAGACCCAGTACTTC. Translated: CASSLSAGEEQTQYF.

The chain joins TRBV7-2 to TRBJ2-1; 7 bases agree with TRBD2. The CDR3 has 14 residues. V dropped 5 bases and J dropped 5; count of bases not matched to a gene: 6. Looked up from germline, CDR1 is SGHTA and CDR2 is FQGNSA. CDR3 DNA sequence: TGTGCCAGCAGCACCCGACTAGCCCACAATGAGCAGTTCTTC. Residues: CASSTRLAHNEQFF.

The CDR3 DNA reads TGTGCCAGCAGCGGGCACAGGGGACTAGCGGAACACAATGAGCAGTTCTTC. Translation gives CASSGHRGLAEHNEQFF. The chain uses TRBV7-2 and TRBJ2-1, with TRBD2 matching over 11 bases. CDR1 and CDR2 from the germline V gene are SGHTA and FQGNSA. This CDR3 spans 17 amino acids. Trimming at V came to 5 bases and at J to 5 bases, leaving 11 bases not matched to a gene.

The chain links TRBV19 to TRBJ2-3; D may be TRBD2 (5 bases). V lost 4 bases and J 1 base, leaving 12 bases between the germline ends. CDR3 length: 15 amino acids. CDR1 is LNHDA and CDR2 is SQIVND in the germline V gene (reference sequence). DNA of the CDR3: TGTGCCAGTAGTACTATATGGGGAGGCACAGATACGCAGTATTTT. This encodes CASSTIWGGTDTQYF.

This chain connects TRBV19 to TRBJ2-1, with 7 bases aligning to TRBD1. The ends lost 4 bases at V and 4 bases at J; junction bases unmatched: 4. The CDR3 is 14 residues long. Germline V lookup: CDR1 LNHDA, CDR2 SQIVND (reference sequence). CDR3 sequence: CASSTRDRYNEQFF. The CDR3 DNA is TGTGCCAGTAGTACCCGGGACAGATACAATGAGCAGTTCTTC.

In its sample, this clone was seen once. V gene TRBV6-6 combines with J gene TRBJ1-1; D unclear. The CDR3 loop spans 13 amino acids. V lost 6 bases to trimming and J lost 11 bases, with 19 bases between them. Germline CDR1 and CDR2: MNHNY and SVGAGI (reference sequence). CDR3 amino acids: CASSPLVQSWAFF. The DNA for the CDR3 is TGTGCCAGCAGCCCTCTCGTTCAGTCCTGGGCTTTCTTT.

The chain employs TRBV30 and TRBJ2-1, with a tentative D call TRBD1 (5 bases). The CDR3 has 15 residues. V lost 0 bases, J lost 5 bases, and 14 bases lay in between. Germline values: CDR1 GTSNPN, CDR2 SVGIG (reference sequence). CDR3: CAWSVGVSSDNEQFF. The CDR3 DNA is TGTGCCTGGAGTGTAGGGGTTTCCAGCGACAATGAGCAGTTCTTC.

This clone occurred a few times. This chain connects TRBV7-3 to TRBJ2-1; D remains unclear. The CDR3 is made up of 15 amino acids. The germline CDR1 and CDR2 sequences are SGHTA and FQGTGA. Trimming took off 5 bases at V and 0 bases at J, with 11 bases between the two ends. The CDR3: CASSPDTTSYNEQFF. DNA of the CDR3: TGTGCCAGCAGCCCCGACACGACCTCCTACAATGAGCAGTTCTTC. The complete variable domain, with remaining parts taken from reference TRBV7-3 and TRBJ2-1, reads GAGVSQTPSNKVTEKGKYVELRCDPISGHTALYWYRQSLGQGPEFLIYFQGTGAADDSGLPNDRFFAVRPEGSVSTLKIQRTERGDSAVYLCASSPDTTSYNEQFFGPGTRLTVL.

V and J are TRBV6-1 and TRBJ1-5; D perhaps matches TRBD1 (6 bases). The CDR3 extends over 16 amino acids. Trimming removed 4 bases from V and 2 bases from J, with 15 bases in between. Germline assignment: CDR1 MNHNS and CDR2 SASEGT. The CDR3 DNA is TGTGCCAGCAGTGGTAACAGGGTTTTGGGCAATCAGCCCCAGCATTTT. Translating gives CASSGNRVLGNQPQHF.

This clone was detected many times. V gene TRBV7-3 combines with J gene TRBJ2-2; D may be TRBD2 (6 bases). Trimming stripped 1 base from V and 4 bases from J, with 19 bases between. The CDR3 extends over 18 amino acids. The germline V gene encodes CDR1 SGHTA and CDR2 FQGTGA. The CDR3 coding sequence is TGTGCCAGCAGCTTAAACGGGGGAGGAGGGCGGAGCACCGGGGAGCTGTTTTTT. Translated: CASSLNGGGGRSTGELFF.

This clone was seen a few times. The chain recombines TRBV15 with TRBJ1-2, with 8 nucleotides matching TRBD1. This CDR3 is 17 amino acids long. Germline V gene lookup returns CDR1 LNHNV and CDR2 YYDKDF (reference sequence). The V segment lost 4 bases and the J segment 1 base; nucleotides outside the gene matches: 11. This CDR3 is CATSKGGTGRGNYGYTF. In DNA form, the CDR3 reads TGTGCCACCAGCAAAGGGGGGACAGGTCGGGGTAACTATGGCTACACCTTC.

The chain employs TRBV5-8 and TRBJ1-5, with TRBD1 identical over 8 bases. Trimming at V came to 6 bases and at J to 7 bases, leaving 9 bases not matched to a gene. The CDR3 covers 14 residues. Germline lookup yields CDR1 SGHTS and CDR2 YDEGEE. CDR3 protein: CASITGGRGQPQHF. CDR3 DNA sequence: TGTGCCAGCATAACAGGGGGTAGAGGGCAGCCCCAGCATTTT.

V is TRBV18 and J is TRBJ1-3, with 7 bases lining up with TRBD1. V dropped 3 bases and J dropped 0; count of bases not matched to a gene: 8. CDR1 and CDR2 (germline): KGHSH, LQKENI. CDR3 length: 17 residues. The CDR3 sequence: CASSPLGTEISGNTIYF. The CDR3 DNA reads TGTGCCAGCTCACCGTTGGGGACAGAGATCTCTGGAAACACCATATATTTT.

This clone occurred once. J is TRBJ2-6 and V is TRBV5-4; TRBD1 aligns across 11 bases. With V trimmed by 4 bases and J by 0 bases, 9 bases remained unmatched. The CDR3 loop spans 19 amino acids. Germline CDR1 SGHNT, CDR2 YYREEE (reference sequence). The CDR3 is CASSPVPGTGGSGANVLTF. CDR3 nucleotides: TGTGCCAGCAGCCCGGTTCCCGGGACAGGGGGCTCTGGGGCCAACGTCCTGACTTTC.

The CDR3 sequence: CASSPQPGGSRGTGELFF. In nucleotides, the CDR3 is TGCGCCAGCAGCCCCCAGCCGGGAGGGTCCCGGGGCACCGGGGAGCTGTTTTTT. V is TRBV5-1 and J is TRBJ2-2, with 8 nucleotides matching TRBD2. The V gene's germline CDR1 is SGHRS and CDR2 YFSETQ. This CDR3 spans 18 amino acids. V lost 4 bases, J lost 4 bases, and 15 bases stayed unmatched. Full variable domain (missing parts from reference TRBV5-1 and TRBJ2-2): KAGVTQTPRYLIKTRGQQVTLSCSPISGHRSVSWYQQTPGQGLQFLFEYFSETQRNKGNFPGRFSGRQFSNSRSEMNVSTLELGDSALYLCASSPQPGGSRGTGELFFGEGSRLTVL.